The rows below give T cell receptor beta chains drawn from one sample of a study of T cells in Graves' hyperthyroidism and ophthalmopathy. TCRdb recomputed calls from the multiplex PCR reads with MiXCR, one row per CDR3 protein. Of a few hundred thousand distinct CDR3 sequences in the sample, about 45% are singletons; the top ten hold 19%. Input material: peripheral blood or thyroid tissue (not recorded which). Source of these receptors: an adult woman with Graves' disease, either hyperthyroidism or ophthalmopathy (not recorded which). CDR3s include the opening cysteine and the closing phenylalanine or tryptophan. D genes are given only for firm matches. Part of the rows lack a size; the others show once, few, many or a class for expanded clones.

J gene	clone size	D gene	V gene	CDR3 DNA	CDR3 protein
TRBJ1-6	-	-	TRBV15	TGTGCCACCAGCATTGACAGCTCGAGAGATTCACCCCTCCACTTT	CATSIDSSRDSPLHF
TRBJ2-3	few	-	TRBV20-1	TGCAGTGCTAGAGACAGCGGGAGCACAGATACGCAGTATTTT	CSARDSGSTDTQYF
TRBJ1-2	few	-	TRBV7-2	TGTGCCAGCAGCCCGGGTCGGCAGGGCGGCTACACCTTC	CASSPGRQGGYTF
TRBJ2-3	-	-	TRBV5-1	TGCGCCAGCAGCATCGGGGAGCCCACAGATACGCAGTATTTT	CASSIGEPTDTQYF
TRBJ1-1	-	-	TRBV5-1	TGCGCCAGCAGAATGTTTCAGGGGACGGTCAACACTGAAGCTTTCTTT	CASRMFQGTVNTEAFF
TRBJ1-3	many	-	TRBV28	TGTGCCAGCAAGCAGTCGAGAAACACCATATATTTT	CASKQSRNTIYF
TRBJ1-6	many	-	TRBV5-8	TGTGCCAGCAGCCTGGTGAGAGATTCACCCCTCCACTTT	CASSLVRDSPLHF
TRBJ1-2	-	-	TRBV20-1	TGCAGTGCCCTGGGGGTAGGCTATGGCTACACCTTC	CSALGVGYGYTF
TRBJ1-5	many	-	TRBV6-2/TRBV6-3	TGTGCCAGCAGTTACTCGACCCAGGATAATCAGCCCCAGCATTTT	CASSYSTQDNQPQHF
TRBJ1-2	-	-	TRBV5-4	TGTGCCAGCAGCCCCCCAGGAACAGGGAACTATGGCTACACCTTC	CASSPPGTGNYGYTF
TRBJ2-7	many	-	TRBV20-1	TGCAGTGCTAGAGATCACAGACTTTTGGGGCCCGAGCAGTACTTC	CSARDHRLLGPEQYF
TRBJ2-2	few	TRBD2	TRBV6-6	TGTGCCAGCAGTTACTCGGTTCAGGCGGGGGTCACCGGGGAGCTGTTTTTT	CASSYSVQAGVTGELFF
TRBJ2-7	many	TRBD1	TRBV7-9	TGTGCCAGCAGCATACTCCGGGACAGCTACGAGCAGTACTTC	CASSILRDSYEQYF
TRBJ1-2	-	-	TRBV20-1	TGCAGTGCTAGAGCGGCAGAAGGCTACACCTTC	CSARAAEGYTF
TRBJ2-3	-	-	TRBV2	TGTGCCAGCAGTGAAGCATTAGGGGTGAGCACAGATACGCAGTATTTT	CASSEALGVSTDTQYF
TRBJ2-7	many	TRBD1	TRBV19	TGTGCCAGTAGTCCTCAACTGGGACAGGGAAACTACGAGCAGTACTTC	CASSPQLGQGNYEQYF
TRBJ2-7	-	TRBD1	TRBV7-9	TGTGCCAGCAGCTTGACAGGGGCGAGCCACGAGCAGTACTTC	CASSLTGASHEQYF
TRBJ1-1	once	-	TRBV7-2	TGTGCCTGGAGTGTGACAGAGGACACTGAAGCTTTCTTT	CAWSVTEDTEAFF
TRBJ2-7	-	-	TRBV9	TGTGCCAGCAGCGTAGACGGCTCCTACGAGCAGTACTTC	CASSVDGSYEQYF
TRBJ1-1	-	TRBD1	TRBV14	TGTGCCAGCAGCCGAGGGACAGCGAGCCTTAGCTTT	CASSRGTASLSF
TRBJ2-7	few	TRBD1	TRBV19	TGTGCCAGTGGACAGGGGGCGCGGTACGAGCAGTACTTC	CASGQGARYEQYF
TRBJ1-5	-	-	TRBV20-1	TGCAGTGCTAGGGAGTATAGCAATCAGCCCCAGCATTTT	CSAREYSNQPQHF
TRBJ2-7	many	TRBD2	TRBV24-1	TGTGCCACCAGTGATACGACTAGCGGGAGGGCCGACGAGCAGTACTTC	CATSDTTSGRADEQYF
TRBJ2-6	-	-	TRBV7-6	TGTGCCAGCAGCCGTGACCGTGCATCTGGGGCCAACGTCCTGACTTTC	CASSRDRASGANVLTF
TRBJ1-2	once	-	TRBV7-8	TGTGCCAGCAGCTTCCTCAACCGAGACAGGATCTATGGCTACACCTTC	CASSFLNRDRIYGYTF
TRBJ1-1	-	TRBD1	TRBV5-1	TGCGCCAGCAGCTTCGGGACAGCCCGCACTGAAGCTTTCTTT	CASSFGTARTEAFF